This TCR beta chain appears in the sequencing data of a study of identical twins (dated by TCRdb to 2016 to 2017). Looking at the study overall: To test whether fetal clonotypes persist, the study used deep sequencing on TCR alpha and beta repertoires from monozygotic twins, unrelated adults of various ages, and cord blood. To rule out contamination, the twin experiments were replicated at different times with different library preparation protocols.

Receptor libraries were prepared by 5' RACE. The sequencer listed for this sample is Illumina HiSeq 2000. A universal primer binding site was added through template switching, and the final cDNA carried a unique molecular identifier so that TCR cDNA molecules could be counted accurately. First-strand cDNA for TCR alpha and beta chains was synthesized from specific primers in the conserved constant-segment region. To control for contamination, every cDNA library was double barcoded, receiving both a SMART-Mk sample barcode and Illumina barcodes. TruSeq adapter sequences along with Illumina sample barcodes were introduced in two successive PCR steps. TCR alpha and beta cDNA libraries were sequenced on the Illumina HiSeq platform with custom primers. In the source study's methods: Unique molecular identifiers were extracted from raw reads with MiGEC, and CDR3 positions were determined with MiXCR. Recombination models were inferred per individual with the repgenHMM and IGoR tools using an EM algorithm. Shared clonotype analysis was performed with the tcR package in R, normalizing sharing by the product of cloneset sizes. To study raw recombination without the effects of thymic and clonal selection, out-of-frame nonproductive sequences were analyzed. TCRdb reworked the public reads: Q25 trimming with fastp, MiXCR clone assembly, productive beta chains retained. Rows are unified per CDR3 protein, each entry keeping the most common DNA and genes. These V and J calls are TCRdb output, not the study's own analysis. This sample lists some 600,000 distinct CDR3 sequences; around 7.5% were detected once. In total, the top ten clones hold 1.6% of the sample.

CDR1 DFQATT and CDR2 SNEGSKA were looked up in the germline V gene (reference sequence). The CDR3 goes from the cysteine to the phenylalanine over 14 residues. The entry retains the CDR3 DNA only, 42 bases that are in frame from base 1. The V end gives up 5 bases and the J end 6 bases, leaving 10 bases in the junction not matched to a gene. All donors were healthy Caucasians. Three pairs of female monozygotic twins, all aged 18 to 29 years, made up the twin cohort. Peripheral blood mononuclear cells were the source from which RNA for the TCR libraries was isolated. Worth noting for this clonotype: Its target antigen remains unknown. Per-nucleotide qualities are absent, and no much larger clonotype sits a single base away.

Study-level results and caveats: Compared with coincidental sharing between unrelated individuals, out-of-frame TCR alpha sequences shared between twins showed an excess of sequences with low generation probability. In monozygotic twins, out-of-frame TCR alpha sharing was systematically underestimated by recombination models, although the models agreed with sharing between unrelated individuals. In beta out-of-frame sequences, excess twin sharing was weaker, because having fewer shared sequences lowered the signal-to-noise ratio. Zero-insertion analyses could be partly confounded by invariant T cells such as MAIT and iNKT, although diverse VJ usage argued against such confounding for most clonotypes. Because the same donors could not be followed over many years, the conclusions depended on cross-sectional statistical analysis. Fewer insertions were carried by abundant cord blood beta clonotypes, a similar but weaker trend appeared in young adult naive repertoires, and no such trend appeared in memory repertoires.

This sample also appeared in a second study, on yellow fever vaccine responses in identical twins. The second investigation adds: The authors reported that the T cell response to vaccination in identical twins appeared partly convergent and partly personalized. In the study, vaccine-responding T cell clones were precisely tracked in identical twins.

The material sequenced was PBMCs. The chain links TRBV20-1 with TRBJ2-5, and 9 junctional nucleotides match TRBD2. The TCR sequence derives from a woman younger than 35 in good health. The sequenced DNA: TGCAGTGCTGAACCCGGGACTAGCAGTCAGACCCAGTACTTC. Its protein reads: CSAEPGTSSQTQYF.